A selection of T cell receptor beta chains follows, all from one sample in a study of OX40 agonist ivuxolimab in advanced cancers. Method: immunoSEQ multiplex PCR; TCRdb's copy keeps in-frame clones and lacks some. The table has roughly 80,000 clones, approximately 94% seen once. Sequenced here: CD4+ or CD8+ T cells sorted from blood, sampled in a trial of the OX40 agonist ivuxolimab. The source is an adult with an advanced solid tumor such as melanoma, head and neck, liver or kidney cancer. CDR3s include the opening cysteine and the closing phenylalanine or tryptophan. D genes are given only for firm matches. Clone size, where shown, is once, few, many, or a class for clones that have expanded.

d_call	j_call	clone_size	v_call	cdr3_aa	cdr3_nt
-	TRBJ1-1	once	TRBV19	CASSIDRTVYFF	TGTGCCAGTAGTATAGATCGGACCGTTTATTTCTTT
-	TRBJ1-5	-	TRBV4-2	CASSQEGGRGQPQHF	TGTGCCAGCAGCCAAGAGGGAGGGAGGGGCCAGCCCCAGCATTTT
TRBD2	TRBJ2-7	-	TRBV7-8	CASSLAGGPPYEQYF	TGTGCCAGCAGCCTAGCGGGAGGGCCTCCCTACGAGCAGTACTTC
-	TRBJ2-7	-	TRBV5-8	CASSPGGRAGYEQYF	TGTGCCAGCAGCCCTGGTGGCAGGGCAGGGTACGAGCAGTACTTC
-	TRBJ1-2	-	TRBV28	CASSPMGINYGYTF	TGTGCCAGCAGCCCCATGGGGATCAACTATGGCTACACCTTC
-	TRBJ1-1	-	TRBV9	CASSPPNGGGTEAFF	TGTGCCAGCAGCCCTCCTAATGGGGGCGGCACTGAAGCTTTCTTT
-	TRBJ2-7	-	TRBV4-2	CASSQDKRGGVEQYF	TGTGCCAGCAGCCAAGACAAGCGAGGAGGGGTCGAGCAGTACTTC
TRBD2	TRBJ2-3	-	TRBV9	CASSLRSGGRTDTQYF	TGTGCCAGCAGCTTGAGATCGGGGGGGCGCACAGATACGCAGTATTTT
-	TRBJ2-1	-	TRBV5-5	CASSLGGLKEQFF	TGTGCCAGCAGCTTGGGCGGCCTCAAGGAGCAGTTCTTC
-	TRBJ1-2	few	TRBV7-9	CASSLGRASGYTF	TGTGCCAGCAGCCTGGGCAGGGCGAGCGGCTACACCTTC
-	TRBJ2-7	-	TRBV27	CASSPGTGPPYEQYF	TGTGCCAGCAGTCCAGGGACGGGTCCCCCCTACGAGCAGTACTTC
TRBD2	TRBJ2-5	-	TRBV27	CASSGPGGGAMGETQYF	TGTGCCAGCAGTGGCCCGGGGGGGGGCGCGATGGGAGAGACCCAGTACTTC
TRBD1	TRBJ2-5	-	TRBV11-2	CASSGGQGGETQYF	TGTGCCAGCAGCGGTGGACAGGGTGGAGAGACCCAGTACTTC
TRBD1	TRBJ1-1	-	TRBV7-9	CASSPGAGGHVNTEAFF	TGTGCCAGCAGCCCGGGGGCAGGGGGGCATGTGAACACTGAAGCTTTCTTT
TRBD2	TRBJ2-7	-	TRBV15	CATSHTSGEGSYEQYF	TGTGCCACCAGCCACACTAGCGGGGAGGGGAGTTACGAGCAGTACTTC
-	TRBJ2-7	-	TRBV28	CASSFTYPGSYEQYF	TGTGCCAGCAGTTTCACCTACCCCGGGTCCTACGAGCAGTACTTC
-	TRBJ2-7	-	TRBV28	CASTPGQGGYEQYF	TGTGCCAGCACCCCGGGGCAGGGAGGCTACGAGCAGTACTTC
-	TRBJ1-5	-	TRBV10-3	CAISEGGQPQHF	TGTGCCATCAGTGAGGGGGGTCAGCCCCAGCATTTT
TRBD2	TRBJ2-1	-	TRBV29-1	CSVPSSGSYNEQFF	TGCAGCGTTCCTTCCAGCGGGAGCTACAATGAGCAGTTCTTC
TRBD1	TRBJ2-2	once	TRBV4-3	CASSQDGGQGSGELFF	TGCGCCAGCAGCCAAGATGGTGGACAGGGTAGCGGGGAGCTGTTTTTT
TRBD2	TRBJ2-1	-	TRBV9	CASSGGLAEYNGQFF	TGTGCCAGCAGCGGGGGACTAGCGGAGTACAATGGGCAGTTCTTC
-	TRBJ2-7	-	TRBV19	CATFTGYEQYF	TGTGCCACCTTTACAGGTTACGAGCAGTACTTC